This is a list of T cell receptor beta chains from one sample in a study of blood T cell repertoires in COVID-19. TCRdb keeps only in-frame clones here, not all; method: immunoSEQ multiplex PCR. The data show some 250,000 clones, 86% seen once. The sequenced sample was peripheral blood. Receptors were obtained from a woman aged 30 to 39 with COVID-19, enrolled during active disease. CDR3s include the opening cysteine and the closing phenylalanine or tryptophan. The order of the fields is clone size, J gene, D gene, V gene, CDR3 DNA, CDR3 protein. The D gene is left open where the match is weak. Clone size is stated in some rows and not others, as once, few, many or a class when expanded.

NA	TRBJ1-4	NA	TRBV28	TGTGCCAGCAGTTTCTCTACAGCCTCAACTAATGAAAAACTGTTTTTT	CASSFSTASTNEKLFF
NA	TRBJ1-2	NA	TRBV4-1	TGCGCCAGCAGCCAAGGTCCAGGGGTCTATGGCTACACCTTC	CASSQGPGVYGYTF
NA	TRBJ1-4	NA	TRBV6-1	TGTGCCAGCAGTGATGGGGGGATCTGGGAAAAACTGTTTTTT	CASSDGGIWEKLFF
NA	TRBJ2-7	NA	TRBV10-3	TGTGCCATCACCGCTTCCGGGGACGAGCAGTACTTC	CAITASGDEQYF
NA	TRBJ2-7	NA	TRBV4-1	TGCGCCAGCAGCCAAGATCAGGTACAGGGCGTCTACGAGCAGTACTTC	CASSQDQVQGVYEQYF
NA	TRBJ2-1	TRBD1	TRBV29-1	TGCAGCGTGCGACAGGGAAACTCCTACAATGAGCAGTTCTTC	CSVRQGNSYNEQFF
NA	TRBJ1-2	TRBD1	TRBV18	TGTGCCAGCTCACCACCGACGGGAGGGGGCCGGGATGGCTACACCTTC	CASSPPTGGGRDGYTF
NA	TRBJ2-7	NA	TRBV7-8	TGTGCCAGCAGCTTATCAGGGAGGTACGAGCAGTACTTC	CASSLSGRYEQYF
NA	TRBJ2-3	NA	TRBV6-5	TGTGCCAGCCAAATAAGAGGCTCTAACACAGATACGCAGTATTTT	CASQIRGSNTDTQYF
few	TRBJ1-2	NA	TRBV3-1/TRBV3-2	TGTGCCAGCAGCCCGAAGCACAGCATCTATGGCTACACCTTC	CASSPKHSIYGYTF
NA	TRBJ2-3	TRBD2	TRBV10-2	TGCGCCAGCAGTGAGTCGCTTGGGAGACTAGCGGGGTCCACAGATACGCAGTATTTT	CASSESLGRLAGSTDTQYF
NA	TRBJ2-7	NA	TRBV29-1	TGCAGCGCTATGGACAGTCTCTCCTACGAGCAGTACTTC	CSAMDSLSYEQYF
NA	TRBJ1-2	TRBD1	TRBV4-1	TGCGCCAGCAGCCACCAGGGGGCAATTAACTATGGCTACACCTTC	CASSHQGAINYGYTF
NA	TRBJ2-6	TRBD1	TRBV18	TGTGCCAGCTCACCACGACAGGGGAAAACTGGGGCCAACGTCCTGACTTTC	CASSPRQGKTGANVLTF
once	TRBJ2-3	NA	TRBV30	TGTGCCTGGAGTACGGGAACAACCACAGATACGCAGTATTTT	CAWSTGTTTDTQYF
NA	TRBJ2-7	NA	TRBV10-2	TGCGCCAGCAGTGTGGGCGAGTGGGACGAGCAGTACTTC	CASSVGEWDEQYF